The present T cell receptor (beta chain) was sequenced within a study of neurological immune-mediated disorders. The CDR3 is 14 amino acids. The V and J ends lost 1 base and 2 bases respectively, with 9 bases between them. The germline V gene encodes CDR1 SGHRS and CDR2 YFSETQ. In its sample, this clonotype was seen many times. TCRdb independently ran MiXCR on the 5' RACE reads; one entry per CDR3 protein. The profile shows 72,000 or so distinct CDR3 sequences, roughly a sixth of them singletons. The sequenced material came from PBMCs. J is TRBJ2-5 and V is TRBV5-1; D is unresolved. This clonotype was sampled from a woman aged 40 to 50 in good health. The CDR3: CASSLLTGQETQYF. The CDR3 nucleotides read TGCGCCAGCAGCTTGCTTACGGGTCAAGAGACCCAGTACTTC.